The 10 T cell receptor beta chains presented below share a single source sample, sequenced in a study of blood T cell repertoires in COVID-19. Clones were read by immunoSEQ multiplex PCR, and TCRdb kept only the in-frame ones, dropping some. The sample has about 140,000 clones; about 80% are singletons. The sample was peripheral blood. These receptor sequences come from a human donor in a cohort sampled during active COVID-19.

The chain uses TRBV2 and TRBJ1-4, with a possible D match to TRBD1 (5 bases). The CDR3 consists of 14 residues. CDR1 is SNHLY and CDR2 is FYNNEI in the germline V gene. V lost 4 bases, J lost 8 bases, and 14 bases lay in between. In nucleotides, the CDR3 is TGTGCCAGCAGTGTAGGGGAGGGAGGAGAAAAACTGTTTTTT. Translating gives CASSVGEGGEKLFF.

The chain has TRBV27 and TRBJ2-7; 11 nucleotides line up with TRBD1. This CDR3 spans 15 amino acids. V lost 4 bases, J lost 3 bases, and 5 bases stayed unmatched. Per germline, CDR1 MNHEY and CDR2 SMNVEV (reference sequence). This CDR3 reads CASSSPGQGVYEQYF. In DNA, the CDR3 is TGTGCCAGCAGTTCCCCGGGACAGGGGGTCTACGAGCAGTACTTC.

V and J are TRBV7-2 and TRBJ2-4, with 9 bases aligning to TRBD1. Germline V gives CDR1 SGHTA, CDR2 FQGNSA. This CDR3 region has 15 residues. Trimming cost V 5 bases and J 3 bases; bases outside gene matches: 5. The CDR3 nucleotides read TGTGCCAGCAGCGCCCGGACAGGGGTCAAAAACATTCAGTACTTC. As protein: CASSARTGVKNIQYF.

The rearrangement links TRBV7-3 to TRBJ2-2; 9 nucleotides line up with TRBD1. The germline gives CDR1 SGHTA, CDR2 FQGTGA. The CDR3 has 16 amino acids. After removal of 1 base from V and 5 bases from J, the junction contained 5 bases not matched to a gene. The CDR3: CASSLITGGATGELFF. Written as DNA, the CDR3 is TGTGCCAGCAGCTTAATTACAGGGGGCGCAACCGGGGAGCTGTTTTTT.

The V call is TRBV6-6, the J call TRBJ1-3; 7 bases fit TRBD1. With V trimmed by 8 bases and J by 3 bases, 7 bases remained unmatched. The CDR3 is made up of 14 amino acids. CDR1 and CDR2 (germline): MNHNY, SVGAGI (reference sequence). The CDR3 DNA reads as TGTGCCAGCGGTCAAAGGGGGCTTGGAAACACCATATATTTT. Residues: CASGQRGLGNTIYF.

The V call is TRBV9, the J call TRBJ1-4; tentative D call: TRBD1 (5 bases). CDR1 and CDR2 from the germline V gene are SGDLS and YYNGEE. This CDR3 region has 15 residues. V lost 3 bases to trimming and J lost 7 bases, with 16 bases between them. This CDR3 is CASSATGGSREKLFF. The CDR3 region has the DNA TGTGCCAGCAGCGCGACGGGGGGGTCTCGTGAAAAACTGTTTTTT.

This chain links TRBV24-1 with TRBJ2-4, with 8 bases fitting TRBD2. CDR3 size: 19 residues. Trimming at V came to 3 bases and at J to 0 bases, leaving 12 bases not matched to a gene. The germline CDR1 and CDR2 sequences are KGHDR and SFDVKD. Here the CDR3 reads CATSDASAGGDVAKNIQYF. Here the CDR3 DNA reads TGTGCCACCAGTGATGCCTCTGCGGGGGGCGACGTAGCCAAAAACATTCAGTACTTC.

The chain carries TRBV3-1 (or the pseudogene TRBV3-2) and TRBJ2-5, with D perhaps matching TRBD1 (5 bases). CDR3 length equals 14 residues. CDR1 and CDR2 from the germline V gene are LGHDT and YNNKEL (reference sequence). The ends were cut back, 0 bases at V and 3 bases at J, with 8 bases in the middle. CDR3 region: CASSQDQTEETQYF. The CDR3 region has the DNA TGTGCCAGCAGCCAAGATCAGACAGAAGAGACCCAGTACTTC.

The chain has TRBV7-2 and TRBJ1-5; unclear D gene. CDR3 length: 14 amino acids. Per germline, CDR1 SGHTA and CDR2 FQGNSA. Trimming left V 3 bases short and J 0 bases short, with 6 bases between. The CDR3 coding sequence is TGTGCCAGCAGCTTCTTCGTTAGCAATCAGCCCCAGCATTTT. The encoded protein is CASSFFVSNQPQHF. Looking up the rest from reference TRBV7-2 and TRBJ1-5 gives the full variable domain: GAGVSQSPSNKVTEKGKDVELRCDPISGHTALYWYRQSLGQGLEFLIYFQGNSAPDKSGLPSDRFSAERTGGSVSTLTIQRTQQEDSAVYLCASSFFVSNQPQHFGDGTRLSIL.

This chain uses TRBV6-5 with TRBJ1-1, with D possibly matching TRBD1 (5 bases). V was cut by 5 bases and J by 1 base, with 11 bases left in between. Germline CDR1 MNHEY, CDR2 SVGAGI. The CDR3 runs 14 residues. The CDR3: CASSLAGQNTEAFF. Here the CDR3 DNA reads TGTGCCAGCAGTCTGGCAGGGCAGAACACTGAAGCTTTCTTT.